This TCR beta chain emerged from a study of molecular identifiers for immune sequencing clone quantification. Study overall: RNA, taken in replicates from around 20,000 or 100,000 naive CD8 cells, was split five ways, with four sequenced.

Germline CDR1 GTSNPN, CDR2 SVGIG (reference sequence). V dropped 0 bases and J dropped 4; count of bases not matched to a gene: 2. The CDR3 runs to 15 residues. TCRdb reprocessed the PCR reads with MiXCR, giving one entry per CDR3 protein. This sample has 75,000 to 95,000 distinct CDR3 sequences; around a quarter occur once, and the top ten carry around 0.77%. The specimen was naive CD8+ T cells from blood, with Jurkat cell RNA spiked in. Subset defined: FACS-sorted CD8+CD4-CCR7+CD45RA+ naive T cells. The TCR originated in a human donor in good health. Some libraries in this study had Jurkat cell RNA spiked in. The chain links TRBV30 to TRBJ2-1, with 11 bases aligning to TRBD2. CDR3 residues: CAWSVLAGVYNEQFF. CDR3 coding DNA: TGTGCCTGGAGTGTACTAGCGGGAGTTTACAATGAGCAGTTCTTC.